The present TCR beta chain was sequenced within a study of glioma-infiltrating T cells. Findings of the study overall: Shared blood CDR3 signature motifs marked patients with low tissue-blood divergence.

After removal of 5 bases from V and 0 bases from J, the junction contained 4 bases not matched to a gene. Looked up from germline, CDR1 is MGHRA and CDR2 is YSYEKL. The CDR3 spans 16 residues. Points on this clonotype: What it binds is not known.

Using RNA template, CDR3s of TCR alpha and beta were amplified with iRepertoire arm-PCR. One-step reverse transcription and amplification started from around 100-400 ng of tissue mRNA or PBMC total RNA. TCRdb processed the multiplex PCR reads anew with MiXCR; each CDR3 protein has one entry. The sample contains roughly 350,000 distinct CDR3 sequences, more than 35% of which appear only once. The sequenced sample was glioma tissue, nonneoplastic brain tissue, or PBMCs (not recorded which). J is TRBJ2-1 and V is TRBV4-1; 10 bases are a match to TRBD2. This receptor was obtained from a human donor with low-grade glioma or glioblastoma, undergoing nonglioma brain surgery, or in good health (not recorded which). The DNA of the CDR3 is TGCGCCAGCAGCTTTAGCGGGAGGAGCTCCTACAATGAGCAGTTCTTC. Its translation is CASSFSGRSSYNEQFF.